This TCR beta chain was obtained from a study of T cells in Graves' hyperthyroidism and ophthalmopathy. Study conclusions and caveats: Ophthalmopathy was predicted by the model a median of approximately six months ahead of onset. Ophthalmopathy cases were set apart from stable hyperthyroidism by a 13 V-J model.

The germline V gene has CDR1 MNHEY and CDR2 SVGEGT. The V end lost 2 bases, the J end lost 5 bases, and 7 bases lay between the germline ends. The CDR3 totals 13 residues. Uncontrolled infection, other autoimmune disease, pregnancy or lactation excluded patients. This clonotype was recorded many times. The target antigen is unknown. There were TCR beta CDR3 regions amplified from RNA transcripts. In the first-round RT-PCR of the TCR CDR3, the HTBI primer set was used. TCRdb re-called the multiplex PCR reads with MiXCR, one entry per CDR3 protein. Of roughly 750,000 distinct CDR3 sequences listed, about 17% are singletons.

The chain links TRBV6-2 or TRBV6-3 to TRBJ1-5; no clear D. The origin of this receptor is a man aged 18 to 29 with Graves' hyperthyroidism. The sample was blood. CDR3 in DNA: TGTGCCAGCAGTTACCGGGCCTATCAGCCCCAGCATTTT. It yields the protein CASSYRAYQPQHF.